These 28 T cell receptor beta chains originate from one sample sequenced in a study of cytomegalovirus exposure and HLA in healthy donors. PCR was performed using 60 Vbeta and 13 Jbeta primers. Libraries were prepared by immunoSEQ multiplex PCR; TCRdb keeps only in-frame clonotypes and omits some of them. The sample carries 100,000 to 150,000 clones, around 82% recorded once. Sequenced input: PBMCs. Every receptor here comes from a man aged 30 to 39 in good health and CMV-seropositive.

The chain combines TRBV10-2 with TRBJ2-2; D gene unclear. Germline V lookup: CDR1 WSHSY, CDR2 SAAADI. V lost 7 bases and J lost 4, with 13 bases in between. The CDR3 totals 14 residues. The CDR3 coding sequence is TGCGCCAGCATAAAGCAAACTTCCACCGGGGAGCTGTTTTTT. Its protein is CASIKQTSTGELFF.

This chain joins TRBV27 and TRBJ2-5; TRBD2 might be the D (6 bases). The CDR3 is 14 amino acids. Per the germline V gene, CDR1 is MNHEY and CDR2 is SMNVEV (reference sequence). The V end was cut by 6 bases, the J end by 4 bases, with 15 bases between. The DNA of the CDR3 is TGTGCCAGCAGCCCGTCCCTAGCGACAGAGACCCAGTACTTC. Protein sequence: CASSPSLATETQYF.

This clone was counted only a few times. The chain has TRBV2 and TRBJ1-2, with a weak D call TRBD1 (5 bases). V was trimmed by 0 bases and J by 2 bases, leaving 10 bases between them. Germline lookup yields CDR1 SNHLY and CDR2 FYNNEI. This CDR3 has 15 amino acids. This CDR3 is CASSEALGGNYGYTF. CDR3 nucleotides: TGTGCCAGCAGTGAAGCGCTTGGGGGGAACTATGGCTACACCTTC.

This clone occurred once. CDR3 bases: TGCGCCAGCAGCCAAGCCGTCGACAGGGTCTACTCTGGAAACACCATATATTTT. It is translated as CASSQAVDRVYSGNTIYF. The chain combines TRBV4-1 with TRBJ1-3; 7 bases line up with TRBD1. V lost 1 base, J lost 0 bases, and 9 bases stayed unmatched. Germline V gives CDR1 MGHRA, CDR2 YSYEKL. The CDR3 is 18 amino acids.

V is TRBV7-3 and J is TRBJ2-1; D is uncertain. The CDR3 runs 14 residues. Germline CDR1 is SGHTA and CDR2 is FQGTGA. The V end lost 1 base, the J end lost 10 bases, and 14 bases lay between the germline ends. The CDR3 DNA follows: TGTGCCAGCAGCTTAAGTGGGTTCGTCGGGGAGCAGTTCTTC. Amino acids: CASSLSGFVGEQFF.

The rearrangement links TRBV19 to TRBJ1-5; D perhaps matches TRBD1 (5 bases). Per the germline V gene, CDR1 is LNHDA and CDR2 is SQIVND (reference sequence). V lost 7 bases to trimming and J lost 4 bases, with 11 bases between them. The CDR3 has 13 residues. CDR3: CASNPGGNQPQHF. The CDR3 region has the DNA TGTGCCAGTAATCCCGGGGGTAATCAGCCCCAGCATTTT.

V and J are TRBV29-1 and TRBJ1-2, with 7 bases matching TRBD1. After removal of 5 bases from V and 4 bases from J, the junction contained 4 bases not matched to a gene. The CDR3 length is 12 residues. The germline gives CDR1 SQVTM, CDR2 ANQGSEA. Here the CDR3 DNA reads TGCAGCGTTAAAGGGGGCCGCTATGGCTACACCTTC. Translated, it gives CSVKGGRYGYTF.

The gene calls are TRBV30 and TRBJ2-7; tentative D call: TRBD1 (6 bases). From germline, CDR1 is GTSNPN and CDR2 SVGIG (reference sequence). Trimming removed 4 bases from V and 5 bases from J, with 12 bases in between. The CDR3 totals 12 residues. This chain's CDR3 is CAWNPGVNEQYF. The CDR3 bases are TGTGCCTGGAACCCAGGGGTTAACGAGCAGTACTTC.

The chain joins TRBV7-9 to TRBJ2-7; 9 nucleotides align to TRBD2. Looked up from germline, CDR1 is SEHNR and CDR2 is FQNEAQ (reference sequence). The CDR3 runs to 14 residues. With 3 bases clipped from V and 3 bases from J, the junction kept 3 bases outside the gene matches. The CDR3: CASSFAGGNYEQYF. As DNA, the CDR3 is TGTGCCAGCAGCTTCGCGGGAGGGAACTACGAGCAGTACTTC.

The CDR3 DNA follows: TGTGCCAGCAGTTTCCGACGGGGAGCCTATGGCTACACCTTC. This encodes CASSFRRGAYGYTF. The chain recombines TRBV6-6 with TRBJ1-2; D not certain. V was shortened by 4 bases and J by 4 bases, with 13 bases between the two germline ends. Looked up from germline, CDR1 is MNHNY and CDR2 is SVGAGI (reference sequence). The CDR3 totals 14 residues.

The chain carries TRBV10-3 and TRBJ1-3, with D possibly matching TRBD1 (5 bases). CDR3 length equals 14 residues. Trimming took 7 bases from V and 0 from J, leaving 10 bases between them. Germline V gives CDR1 ENHRY, CDR2 SYGVKD. The CDR3: CAITEGDSGNTIYF. The CDR3 DNA sequence: TGTGCCATCACCGAAGGGGACTCTGGAAACACCATATATTTT.

The gene calls are TRBV10-3 and TRBJ1-1; no reliable D call. The ends were cut back, 10 bases at V and 4 bases at J, with 13 bases in the middle. Per germline, CDR1 ENHRY and CDR2 SYGVKD. There are 12 residues in the CDR3. The CDR3: CATLHSGTEAFF. The CDR3 nucleotides read TGTGCCACCCTGCACAGTGGCACTGAAGCTTTCTTT.

This chain links TRBV4-1 with TRBJ2-7; D gene unclear. CDR1 MGHRA and CDR2 YSYEKL come from the germline V gene. The length of the CDR3 is 12 residues. Between the trimmed V and J ends, which lost 0 bases and 6 bases, there was a span of 6 bases. The CDR3 DNA is TGCGCCAGCAGCCAAGAATCCGGCGAGCAGTACTTC. It translates to CASSQESGEQYF.

The count of this clone is one. This rearrangement joins TRBV9 to TRBJ1-3; D may be TRBD1 (6 bases). Trimming took off 0 bases at V and 4 bases at J, with 11 bases between the two ends. Germline V gene lookup returns CDR1 SGDLS and CDR2 YYNGEE. The length of the CDR3 is 15 residues. The CDR3 sequence is CASSVGGGGGNTIYF. Written as DNA, the CDR3 is TGTGCCAGCAGCGTAGGAGGGGGTGGCGGAAACACCATATATTTT.

The genes are TRBV15 and TRBJ2-1, with D tentatively TRBD2 (5 bases). The CDR3 length is 13 residues. Germline CDR1 LNHNV, CDR2 YYDKDF (reference sequence). V was cut by 8 bases and J by 4 bases, with 12 bases left in between. The CDR3 DNA reads TGTGCCACCGCAGACTACCAATACAATGAGCAGTTCTTC. Its protein is CATADYQYNEQFF. The complete variable domain, with remaining parts taken from reference TRBV15 and TRBJ2-1, reads DAMVIQNPRYQVTQFGKPVTLSCSQTLNHNVMYWYQQKSSQAPKLLFHYYDKDFNNEADTPDNFQSRRPNTSFCFLDIRSPGLGDTAMYLCATADYQYNEQFFGPGTRLTVL.

This clone turned up a few times. The J gene is TRBJ1-1, the V gene TRBV5-4; D remains unclear. The CDR3 sequence is 13 residues long. V dropped 0 bases and J dropped 3 bases, with 6 bases sitting between them. Germline CDR1 and CDR2: SGHNT and YYREEE (reference sequence). In DNA form, the CDR3 reads TGTGCCAGCAGCTTGGTTACGGACACTGAAGCTTTCTTT. As protein: CASSLVTDTEAFF.

V gene TRBV4-2 combines with J gene TRBJ2-2; 11 bases are shared with TRBD2. J gave up 8 bases and V 5 bases, and 13 bases lay outside the gene matches. CDR1 is LGHNA and CDR2 is YNFKEQ in the germline V gene. This CDR3 is built from 17 residues. The CDR3 sequence is CASSREIAGGPSGELFF. DNA of the CDR3: TGTGCCAGCAGCAGGGAAATAGCGGGAGGGCCTTCGGGGGAGCTGTTTTTT.

DNA of the CDR3: TGCGCCAGCAGCCAACTCCCAGCGGGATCGGATACGCAGTATTTT. Protein sequence: CASSQLPAGSDTQYF. V usage is TRBV4-3 and J usage is TRBJ2-3, with 7 bases fitting TRBD2. The CDR3 consists of 15 residues. V gave up 2 bases and J gave up 6 bases; unmatched junction bases: 8. Germline CDR1 is LGHNA and CDR2 is YSLEER.

The chain links TRBV28 to TRBJ2-3, with 9 bases that match TRBD2. This CDR3 comprises 15 residues. CDR1 and CDR2 (germline): MDHEN, SYDVKM. Unmatched junction bases numbered 3, after V lost 3 bases and J lost 2 bases. CDR3 sequence: CASSFGGRATDTQYF. Here the CDR3 DNA reads TGTGCCAGCAGTTTCGGCGGGAGGGCCACAGATACGCAGTATTTT.

This clone was seen a few times. The chain uses TRBV19 and TRBJ2-2; D perhaps matches TRBD2 (5 bases). The CDR3 has 13 amino acids. V lost 7 bases, J lost 5 bases, and 11 bases lay in between. CDR1 and CDR2 (germline): LNHDA, SQIVND (reference sequence). The CDR3 protein is CASKISGTGELFF. DNA for the CDR3: TGTGCCAGTAAAATTTCGGGGACCGGGGAGCTGTTTTTT. The variable domain in full, with the rest retrieved from reference TRBV19 and TRBJ2-2, is DGGITQSPKYLFRKEGQNVTLSCEQNLNHDAMYWYRQDPGQGLRLIYYSQIVNDFQKGDIAEGYSVSREKKESFPLTVTSAQKNPTAFYLCASKISGTGELFFGEGSRLTVL.

The gene calls are TRBV28 and TRBJ2-3, with 8 bases lining up with TRBD2. Per the germline V gene, CDR1 is MDHEN and CDR2 is SYDVKM. The CDR3 contains 15 residues. Germline trimming cut 10 bases from V and 2 bases from J; bases unmatched to any gene: 11. The CDR3 DNA is TGTGCCACCGCGGGGGGTTTTAGAATCACAGATACGCAGTATTTT. This sequence encodes CATAGGFRITDTQYF.

The V gene is TRBV5-6, the J gene TRBJ2-7; weak D call: TRBD2 (5 bases). The germline gives CDR1 SGHDT, CDR2 YYEEEE. Trimming pared 1 base from V and 3 bases from J, leaving 11 bases between. CDR3 size: 14 residues. The chain's CDR3 is CASSLPAGSYEQYF. Here the CDR3 DNA reads TGTGCCAGCAGCTTGCCGGCGGGCAGCTACGAGCAGTACTTC. Full variable domain (remainder filled in from reference TRBV5-6 and TRBJ2-7): DAGVTQSPTHLIKTRGQQVTLRCSPKSGHDTVSWYQQALGQGPQFIFQYYEEEERQRGNFPDRFSGHQFPNYSSELNVNALLLGDSALYLCASSLPAGSYEQYFGPGTRLTVT.

The chain joins TRBV30 to TRBJ1-3; D ambiguous. The ends were cut back, 5 bases at V and 2 bases at J, with 10 bases in the middle. The CDR3 loop spans 13 amino acids. Looked up from germline, CDR1 is GTSNPN and CDR2 is SVGIG (reference sequence). CDR3: CAWASGTGNTIYF. The CDR3 DNA reads as TGTGCCTGGGCCTCAGGAACTGGAAACACCATATATTTT.

In its sample, this clone was seen once. This chain connects TRBV28 to TRBJ2-1, with TRBD2 matching 8 bases. Per the germline V gene, CDR1 is MDHEN and CDR2 is SYDVKM. J lost 1 base, V lost 8 bases, and 4 bases had no gene match. The CDR3 loop spans 14 amino acids. Here the CDR3 reads CASRPSGSYNEQFF. DNA of the CDR3: TGTGCCAGCCGGCCTAGCGGGTCCTACAATGAGCAGTTCTTC. Full variable domain (remainder filled in from reference TRBV28 and TRBJ2-1): DVKVTQSSRYLVKRTGEKVFLECVQDMDHENMFWYRQDPGLGLRLIYFSYDVKMKEKGDIPEGYSVSREKKERFSLILESASTNQTSMYLCASRPSGSYNEQFFGPGTRLTVL.

This chain connects TRBV30 to TRBJ2-1; TRBD2 agrees at 16 bases. Germline V gene lookup returns CDR1 GTSNPN and CDR2 SVGIG (reference sequence). The length of the CDR3 is 19 residues. The ends lost 0 bases at V and 6 bases at J; junction bases unmatched: 11. CDR3 region: CAWSVVYGTSGRAINEQFF. CDR3 sequence (DNA): TGTGCCTGGAGTGTGGTTTACGGGACTAGCGGGAGGGCCATCAATGAGCAGTTCTTC.

A few counts support this clone. Germline is not matched at one junction end, which may reflect a read error. The V gene is TRBV4-1, the J gene TRBJ2-7; 10 bases line up with TRBD2. This CDR3 has 15 residues. Germline CDR1 reads MGHRA; CDR2 reads YSYEKL. The CDR3 region is CASSFEAGGMYEQYF. DNA of the CDR3: TGTGCCAGCAGCTTTGAAGCGGGGGGGATGTACGAGCAGTACTTC.

The CDR3 DNA reads TGTGCCAGCAGCCAGGGGGTCAGGGCCGGTGAAAAACTGTTTTTT. Its translation is CASSQGVRAGEKLFF. The chain links TRBV7-9 to TRBJ1-4; 7 nucleotides match TRBD1. J lost 7 bases, V lost 5 bases, and 10 bases had no gene match. Germline CDR1 is SEHNR and CDR2 is FQNEAQ (reference sequence). This CDR3 comprises 15 residues.

The rearrangement links TRBV4-3 to TRBJ1-1; D ambiguous. The CDR3 sequence is 18 residues long. The V end lost 2 bases, the J end lost 3 bases, and 22 bases lay between the germline ends. The germline CDR1 and CDR2 sequences are LGHNA and YSLEER. CDR3 coding DNA: TGCGCCAGCAGCCAACTCCCTCACCGGGAAAAAATGGACACTGAAGCTTTCTTT. It codes for CASSQLPHREKMDTEAFF.